This paragraph reports one T cell receptor beta chain. This sample is drawn from a study of blood T cell repertoires in COVID-19. Study context: Researchers got acute and convalescent COVID-19 samples from the United States, Italy and Spain. PBMCs, B-cell-depleted T cells, or T cells were the source of the cDNA or gDNA that made up the material.

Original data processing: The assay estimated nucleated cells by amplifying reference gene primers. Using immunoSEQ multiplex PCR, the repertoire was profiled, and TCRdb retains in-frame clones only, with some absent. V and J calls and clone size come straight from that table; D and trimming were deduced from the DNA. The data show about 200,000 clones, with around 84% seen just once and 4.4% held by the top ten. CDR1 is MNHNY and CDR2 is SVGAGI in the germline V gene (reference sequence). The trim removed 4 bases at V and 4 bases at J, leaving 7 bases unmatched. CDR3 size: 15 residues. Input material: peripheral blood. The sequence was obtained from a man between 50 and 59 years old with acute or convalescent COVID-19. The chain couples TRBV6-6 to TRBJ1-2; 9 bases match TRBD1. CDR3 nucleotide sequence: TGTGCCAGCAGTTCCAACAGGGGGCTCGGCTATGGCTACACCTTC. Translating gives CASSSNRGLGYGYTF.